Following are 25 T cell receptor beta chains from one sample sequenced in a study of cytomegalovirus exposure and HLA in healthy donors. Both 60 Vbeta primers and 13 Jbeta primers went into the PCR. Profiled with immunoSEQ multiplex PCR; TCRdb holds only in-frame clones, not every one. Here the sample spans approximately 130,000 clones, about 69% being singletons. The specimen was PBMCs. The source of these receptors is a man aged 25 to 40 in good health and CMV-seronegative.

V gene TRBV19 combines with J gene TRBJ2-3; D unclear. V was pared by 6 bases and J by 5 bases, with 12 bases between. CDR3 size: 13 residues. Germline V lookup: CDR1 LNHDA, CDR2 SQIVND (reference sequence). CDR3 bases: TGTGCCAGTAGACCCTCGCCAGGAGATACGCAGTATTTT. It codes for CASRPSPGDTQYF.

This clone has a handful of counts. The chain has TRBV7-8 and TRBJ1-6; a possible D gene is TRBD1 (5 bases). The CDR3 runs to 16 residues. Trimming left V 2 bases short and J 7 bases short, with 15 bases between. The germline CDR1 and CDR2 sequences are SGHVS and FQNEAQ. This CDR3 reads CASSLTRAGPNSPLHF. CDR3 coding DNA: TGTGCCAGCAGCTTAACCCGTGCAGGGCCCAATTCACCCCTCCACTTT.

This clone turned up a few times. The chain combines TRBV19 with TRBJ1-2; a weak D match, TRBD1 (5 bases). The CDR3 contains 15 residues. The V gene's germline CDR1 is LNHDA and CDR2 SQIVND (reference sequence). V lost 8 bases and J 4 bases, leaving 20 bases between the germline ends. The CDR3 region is CASVGGSLRAYGYTF. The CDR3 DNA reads TGTGCCAGTGTCGGGGGTTCTTTAAGGGCCTATGGCTACACCTTC.

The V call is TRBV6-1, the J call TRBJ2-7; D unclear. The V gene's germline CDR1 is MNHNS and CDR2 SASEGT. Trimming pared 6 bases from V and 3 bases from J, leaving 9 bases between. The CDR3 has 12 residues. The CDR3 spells CASSEVGYEQYF. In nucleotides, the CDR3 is TGTGCCAGCAGCGAGGTCGGCTACGAGCAGTACTTC.

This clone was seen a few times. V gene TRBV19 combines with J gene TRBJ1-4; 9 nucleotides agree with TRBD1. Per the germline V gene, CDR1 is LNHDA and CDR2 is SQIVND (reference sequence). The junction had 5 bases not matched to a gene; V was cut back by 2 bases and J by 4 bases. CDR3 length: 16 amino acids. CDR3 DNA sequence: TGTGCCAGTAGTATAACCCCGACAGGGGGTAATGAAAAACTGTTTTTT. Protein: CASSITPTGGNEKLFF.

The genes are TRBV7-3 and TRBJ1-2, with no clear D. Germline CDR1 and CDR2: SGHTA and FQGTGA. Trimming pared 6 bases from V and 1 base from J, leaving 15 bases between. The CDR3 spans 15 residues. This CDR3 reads CASSLSPGNNYGYTF. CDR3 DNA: TGTGCCAGCAGTTTATCACCAGGAAATAACTATGGCTACACCTTC.

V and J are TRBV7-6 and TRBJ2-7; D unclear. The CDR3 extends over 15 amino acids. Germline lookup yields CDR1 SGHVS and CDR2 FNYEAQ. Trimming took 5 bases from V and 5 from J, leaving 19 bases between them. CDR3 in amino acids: CASSESGFVAHEQYF. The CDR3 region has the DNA TGTGCCAGCAGCGAATCAGGTTTTGTTGCCCACGAGCAGTACTTC.

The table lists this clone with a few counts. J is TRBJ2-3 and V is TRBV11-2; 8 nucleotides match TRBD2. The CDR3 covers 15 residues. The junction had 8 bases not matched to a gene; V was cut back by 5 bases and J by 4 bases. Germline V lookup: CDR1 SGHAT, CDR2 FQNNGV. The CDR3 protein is CASSRLAGGADTQYF. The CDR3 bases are TGTGCCAGCAGCCGCCTCGCGGGAGGCGCAGATACGCAGTATTTT.

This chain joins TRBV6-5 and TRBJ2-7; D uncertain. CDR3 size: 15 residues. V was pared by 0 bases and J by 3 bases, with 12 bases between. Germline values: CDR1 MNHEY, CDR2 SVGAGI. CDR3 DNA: TGTGCCAGCAGTTACTCGATGCTACAGAACTACGAGCAGTACTTC. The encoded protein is CASSYSMLQNYEQYF.

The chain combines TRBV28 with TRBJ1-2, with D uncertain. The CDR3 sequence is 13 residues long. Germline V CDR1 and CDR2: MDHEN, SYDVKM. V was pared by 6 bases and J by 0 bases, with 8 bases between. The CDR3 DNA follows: TGTGCCAGCAGAGTCAGTTCTAACTATGGCTACACCTTC. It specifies CASRVSSNYGYTF.

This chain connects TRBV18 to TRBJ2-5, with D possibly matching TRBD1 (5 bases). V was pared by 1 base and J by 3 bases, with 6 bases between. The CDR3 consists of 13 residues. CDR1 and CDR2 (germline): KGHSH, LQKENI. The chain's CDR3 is CASSPQGEETQYF. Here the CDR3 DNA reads TGTGCCAGCTCACCACAAGGGGAAGAGACCCAGTACTTC.

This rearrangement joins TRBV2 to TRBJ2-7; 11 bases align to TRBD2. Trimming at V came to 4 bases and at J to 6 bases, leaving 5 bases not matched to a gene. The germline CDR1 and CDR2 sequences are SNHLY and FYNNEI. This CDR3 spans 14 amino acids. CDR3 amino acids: CASSGDGLAGEQYF. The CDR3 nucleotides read TGTGCCAGCAGTGGTGATGGACTAGCGGGCGAGCAGTACTTC.

In DNA form, the CDR3 reads TGCGCCAGCAGCTGGACGGGACAGGAGAATTCACCCCTCCACTTT. Amino acids: CASSWTGQENSPLHF. The V and J genes are TRBV5-1 and TRBJ1-6; TRBD1 agrees at 8 bases. Per germline, CDR1 SGHRS and CDR2 YFSETQ. The CDR3 runs to 15 residues. The V and J ends lost 3 bases and 7 bases, in that order; junction bases with no gene match: 6.

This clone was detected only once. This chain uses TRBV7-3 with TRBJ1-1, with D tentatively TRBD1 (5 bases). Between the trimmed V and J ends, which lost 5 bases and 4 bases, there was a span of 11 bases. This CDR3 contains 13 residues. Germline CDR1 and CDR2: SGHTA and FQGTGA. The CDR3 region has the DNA TGTGCCAGCAGCCTCATGGGGCGCACTGAAGCTTTCTTT. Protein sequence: CASSLMGRTEAFF.

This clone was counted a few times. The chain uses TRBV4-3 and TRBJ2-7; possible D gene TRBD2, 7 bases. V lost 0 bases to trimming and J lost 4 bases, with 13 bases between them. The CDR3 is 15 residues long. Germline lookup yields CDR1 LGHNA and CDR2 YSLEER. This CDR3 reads CASSQEGGAAYEQYF. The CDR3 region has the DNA TGCGCCAGCAGCCAAGAGGGGGGGGCCGCTTACGAGCAGTACTTC.

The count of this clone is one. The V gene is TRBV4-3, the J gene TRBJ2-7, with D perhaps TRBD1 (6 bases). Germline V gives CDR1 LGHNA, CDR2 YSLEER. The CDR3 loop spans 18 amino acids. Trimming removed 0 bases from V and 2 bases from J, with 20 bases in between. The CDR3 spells CASSQDHAPGTPTYEQYF. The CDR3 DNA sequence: TGCGCCAGCAGCCAAGATCACGCCCCCGGGACACCTACCTACGAGCAGTACTTC.

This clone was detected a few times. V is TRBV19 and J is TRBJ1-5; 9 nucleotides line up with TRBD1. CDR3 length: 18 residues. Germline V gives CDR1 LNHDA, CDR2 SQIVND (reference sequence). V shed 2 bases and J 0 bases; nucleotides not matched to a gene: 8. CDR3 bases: TGTGCCAGTAGTATACCGGAACAGGGGGCCTATAGCAATCAGCCCCAGCATTTT. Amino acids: CASSIPEQGAYSNQPQHF.

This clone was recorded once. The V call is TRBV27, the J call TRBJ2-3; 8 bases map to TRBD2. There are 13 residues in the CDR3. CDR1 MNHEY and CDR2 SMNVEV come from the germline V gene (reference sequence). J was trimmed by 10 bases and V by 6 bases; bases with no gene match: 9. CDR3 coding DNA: TGTGCCAGCAGCATAGCGGGAAAGTATTCGCAGTATTTT. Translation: CASSIAGKYSQYF.

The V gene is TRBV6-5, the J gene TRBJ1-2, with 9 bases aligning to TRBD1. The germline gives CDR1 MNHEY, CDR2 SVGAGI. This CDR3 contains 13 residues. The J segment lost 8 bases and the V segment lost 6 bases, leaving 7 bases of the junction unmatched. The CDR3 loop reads CASRSGTGTGYTF. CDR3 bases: TGTGCCAGCAGGAGCGGGACAGGGACCGGCTACACCTTC.

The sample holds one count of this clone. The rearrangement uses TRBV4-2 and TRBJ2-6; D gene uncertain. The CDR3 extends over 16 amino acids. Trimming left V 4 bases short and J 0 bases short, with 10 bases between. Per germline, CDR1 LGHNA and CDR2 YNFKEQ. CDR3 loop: CASSPHSSSGANVLTF. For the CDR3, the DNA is TGTGCCAGCAGCCCTCACTCTAGCTCTGGGGCCAACGTCCTGACTTTC.

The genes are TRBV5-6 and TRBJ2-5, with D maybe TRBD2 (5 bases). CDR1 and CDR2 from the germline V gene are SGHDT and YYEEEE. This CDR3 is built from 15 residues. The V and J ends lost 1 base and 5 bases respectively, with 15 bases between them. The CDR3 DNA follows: TGTGCCAGCAGCTTGCCGAGAAGGAGCGGCGAGACCCAGTACTTC. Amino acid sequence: CASSLPRRSGETQYF.

In nucleotides, the CDR3 is TGCGCCAGCAGCCAATCCACTTTTAGGAGCTATGGCTACACCTTC. Amino acids: CASSQSTFRSYGYTF. The chain recombines TRBV4-3 with TRBJ1-2, with D unclear. The CDR3 totals 15 residues. CDR1 is LGHNA and CDR2 is YSLEER in the germline V gene. The V and J ends lost 2 bases and 4 bases respectively, with 14 bases between them.

CDR3: CASSKGGARDQRPEAFF. CDR3 coding DNA: TGTGCCAGCAGCAAGGGGGGGGCGCGGGATCAGCGGCCTGAAGCTTTCTTT. This chain joins TRBV21-1 and TRBJ1-1. TRBV21-1 constitutes a pseudogene. There are 17 residues in the CDR3.

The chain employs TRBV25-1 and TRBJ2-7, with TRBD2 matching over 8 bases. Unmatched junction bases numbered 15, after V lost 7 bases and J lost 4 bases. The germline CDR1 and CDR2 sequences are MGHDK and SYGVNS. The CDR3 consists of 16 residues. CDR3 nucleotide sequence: TGTGCCAGCATGCCGGGGGGGCTAGCGGATAAATACGAGCAGTACTTC. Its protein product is CASMPGGLADKYEQYF.

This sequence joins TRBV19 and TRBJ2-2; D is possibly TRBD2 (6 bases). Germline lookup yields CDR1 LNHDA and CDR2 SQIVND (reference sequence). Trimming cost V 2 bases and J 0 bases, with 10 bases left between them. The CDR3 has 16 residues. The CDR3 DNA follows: TGTGCCAGTAGTATAAGCGGCGGGACGAACACCGGGGAGCTGTTTTTT. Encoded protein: CASSISGGTNTGELFF.